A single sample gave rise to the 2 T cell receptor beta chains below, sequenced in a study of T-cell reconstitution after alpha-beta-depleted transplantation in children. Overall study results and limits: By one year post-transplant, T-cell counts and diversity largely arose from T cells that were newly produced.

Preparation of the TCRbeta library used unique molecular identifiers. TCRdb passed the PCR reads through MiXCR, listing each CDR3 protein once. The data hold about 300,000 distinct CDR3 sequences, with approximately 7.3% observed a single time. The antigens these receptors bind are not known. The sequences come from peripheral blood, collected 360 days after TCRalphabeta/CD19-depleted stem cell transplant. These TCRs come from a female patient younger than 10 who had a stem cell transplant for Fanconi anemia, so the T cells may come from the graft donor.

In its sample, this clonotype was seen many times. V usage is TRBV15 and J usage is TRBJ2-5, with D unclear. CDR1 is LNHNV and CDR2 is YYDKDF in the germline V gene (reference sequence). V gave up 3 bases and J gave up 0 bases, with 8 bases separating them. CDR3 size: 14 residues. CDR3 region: CATSSVFNQETQYF. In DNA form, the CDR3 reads TGTGCCACCAGCAGTGTTTTCAACCAAGAGACCCAGTACTTC. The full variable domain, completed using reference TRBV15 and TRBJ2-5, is DAMVIQNPRYQVTQFGKPVTLSCSQTLNHNVMYWYQQKSSQAPKLLFHYYDKDFNNEADTPDNFQSRRPNTSFCFLDIRSPGLGDTAMYLCATSSVFNQETQYFGPGTRLLVL.

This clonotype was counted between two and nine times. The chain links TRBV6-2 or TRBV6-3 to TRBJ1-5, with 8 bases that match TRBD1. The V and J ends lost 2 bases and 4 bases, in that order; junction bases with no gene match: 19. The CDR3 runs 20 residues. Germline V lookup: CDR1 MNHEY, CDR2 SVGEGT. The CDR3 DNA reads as TGTGCCAGCAGTTACGGGACCGAGCAAACACGGACAGGGTTGAATCAGCCCCAGCATTTT. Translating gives CASSYGTEQTRTGLNQPQHF.